The 4 T cell receptor beta chains reported below all come from one sample, sequenced in a study of T cells in Graves' hyperthyroidism and ophthalmopathy. Amplified regions were TCR beta CDR3 sequences from RNA transcripts. TCR CDR3 regions were first amplified by RT-PCR with HTBI primers. TCRdb ran MiXCR on the multiplex PCR reads and lists one entry per CDR3 protein. The sample records some 490,000 distinct CDR3 sequences, more than 15% being singletons. Sample: blood. These receptor sequences come from a woman in her twenties or thirties with Graves' ophthalmopathy.

In this sample, this clonotype turned up a few times. J is TRBJ2-5 and V is TRBV29-1, with D maybe TRBD2 (6 bases). Germline V gives CDR1 SQVTM, CDR2 ANQGSEA. V was shortened by 5 bases and J by 2 bases, with 9 bases between the two germline ends. There are 12 residues in the CDR3. The CDR3 DNA follows: TGCAGCGTTCGGGACTTACAAGAGACCCAGTACTTC. Translating gives CSVRDLQETQYF. The whole variable domain, filled in from reference TRBV29-1 and TRBJ2-5, reads SAVISQKPSRDICQRGTSLTIQCQVDSQVTMMFWYRQQPGQSLTLIATANQGSEATYESGFVIDKFPISRPNLTFSTLTVSNMSPEDSSIYLCSVRDLQETQYFGPGTRLLVL.

At least ten counts were recorded for this clonotype. The CDR3 loop is CASSLSVGQETQYF. CDR3 sequence (DNA): TGTGCCAGCAGTTTAAGCGTGGGTCAAGAGACCCAGTACTTC. The J gene is TRBJ2-5, the V gene TRBV28; D unclear. The CDR3 covers 14 residues. CDR1 and CDR2 (germline): MDHEN, SYDVKM. Deletions cut 2 bases from V and 2 bases from J, with 9 bases between. Variable domain in full (rest from reference TRBV28 and TRBJ2-5): DVKVTQSSRYLVKRTGEKVFLECVQDMDHENMFWYRQDPGLGLRLIYFSYDVKMKEKGDIPEGYSVSREKKERFSLILESASTNQTSMYLCASSLSVGQETQYFGPGTRLLVL.

This clonotype has more than one count but fewer than ten. This chain links TRBV19 with TRBJ2-1; a possible D gene is TRBD2 (6 bases). CDR1 LNHDA and CDR2 SQIVND come from the germline V gene (reference sequence). V was trimmed by 5 bases and J by 4 bases, leaving 15 bases between them. This CDR3 is 15 amino acids long. The DNA of the CDR3 is TGTGCCAGTAGTCCGCGGGATGGGGGATACAATGAGCAGTTCTTC. Encoded protein: CASSPRDGGYNEQFF. Combining the CDR3 with reference TRBV19 and TRBJ2-1 gives the whole variable domain DGGITQSPKYLFRKEGQNVTLSCEQNLNHDAMYWYRQDPGQGLRLIYYSQIVNDFQKGDIAEGYSVSREKKESFPLTVTSAQKNPTAFYLCASSPRDGGYNEQFFGPGTRLTVL.

This clonotype showed up many times. V gene TRBV5-1 combines with J gene TRBJ2-7, with D possibly matching TRBD2 (5 bases). Germline V gene data show CDR1 as SGHRS and CDR2 as YFSETQ. The V end was cut by 4 bases, the J end by 5 bases, with 16 bases between. This CDR3 comprises 14 residues. CDR3 loop: CASSPSRTEDEQYF. The CDR3 bases are TGCGCCAGCAGCCCCTCCCGGACGGAGGACGAGCAGTACTTC.